A selection of T cell receptor beta chains follows, all from one sample in a study of spatial heterogeneity in lung cancer. TCRdb processed the 5' RACE reads anew with MiXCR; each CDR3 protein has one entry. The sample lists roughly 20,000 distinct CDR3 sequences, approximately 4.4% occurring once. The sequencing here drew on PBMCs, taken at surgery. Receptors originate from a male donor with early-stage non-small cell lung cancer. The CDR3 runs from the conserved cysteine through the conserved F or W. Fields, in order: V gene, J gene, D gene, clone size, CDR3 protein, CDR3 DNA. A D gene is named only where the DNA matches it firmly. Part of the rows lack a size; the others show once, few, many or a class for expanded clones.

>TRBV18|TRBJ1-1|TRBD1|few
CASSPLGQGNEAFF
TGTGCCAGCTCACCATTGGGACAGGGTAATGAAGCTTTCTTT
>TRBV30|TRBJ1-1|.|.
CAWVQDLNTEAFF
TGTGCCTGGGTACAGGATCTTAACACTGAAGCTTTCTTT
>TRBV10-3|TRBJ1-1|.|few
CAISDGAGETEAFF
TGTGCCATCAGTGATGGGGCGGGCGAGACTGAAGCTTTCTTT
>TRBV4-2|TRBJ2-7|TRBD2|many
CASSQPTSGGGEQYF
TGTGCCAGCAGCCAACCTACTAGCGGGGGTGGGGAGCAGTACTTC
>TRBV23-1|TRBJ1-6|.|many
CASSPRSRSPLHF
TGCGCCAGCAGTCCGAGGAGTAGATCACCCCTCCACTTT
>TRBV20-1|TRBJ2-7|TRBD1|few
CSAEPGQGYEQYF
TGCAGTGCTGAACCGGGACAGGGCTACGAGCAGTACTTC
>TRBV20-1|TRBJ2-1|.|many
CSGRTAGTYNEQFF
TGCAGTGGCAGGACAGCGGGGACCTACAATGAGCAGTTCTTC
>TRBV2|TRBJ1-1|TRBD1|medium-sized
CASNEAGQGGTEAFF
TGTGCCAGCAATGAAGCCGGACAGGGAGGTACTGAAGCTTTCTTT
>TRBV6-2/TRBV6-3|TRBJ1-1|TRBD1|medium-sized
CASTIGGLNTEAFF
TGTGCCAGCACCATAGGGGGCTTGAACACTGAAGCTTTCTTT
>TRBV5-1|TRBJ1-4|TRBD1|.
CASSHQGGEKLFF
TGCGCCAGCAGCCACCAAGGGGGCGAAAAACTGTTTTTT
>TRBV6-2/TRBV6-3|TRBJ2-7|.|.
CASSAGGGNSYEQYF
TGTGCCAGCAGCGCAGGGGGGGGCAACTCCTACGAGCAGTACTTC
>TRBV20-1|TRBJ1-2|.|many
CSARAGDRPSRDGYTF
TGCAGTGCTAGAGCTGGTGACAGGCCGTCCAGGGATGGCTACACCTTC
>TRBV20-1|TRBJ2-1|.|many
CSARGGGPHEQFF
TGCAGTGCTAGAGGGGGTGGGCCGCATGAGCAGTTCTTC
>TRBV20-1|TRBJ2-1|TRBD2|.
CSAQAGGGEQFF
TGCAGTGCCCAAGCGGGGGGCGGTGAGCAGTTCTTC
>TRBV7-9|TRBJ1-5|.|many
CASSRSSDTTSNQPQHF
TGTGCCAGCAGCAGAAGTTCGGACACCACTAGCAATCAGCCCCAGCATTTT
>TRBV6-6|TRBJ2-1|.|many
CASSHRVDEQFF
TGTGCCAGCAGTCACAGGGTCGATGAGCAGTTCTTC
>TRBV5-1|TRBJ2-1|TRBD2|many
CASSADVLTSGRAGNEQFF
TGCGCCAGCAGCGCGGACGTTTTAACTAGCGGGAGGGCCGGGAATGAGCAGTTCTTC
>TRBV30|TRBJ1-1|.|many
CAWSSSQNTEAFF
TGTGCCTGGAGCTCGTCCCAGAACACTGAAGCTTTCTTT
>TRBV27|TRBJ2-1|TRBD2|many
CASSLGGSGNEQFF
TGTGCCAGCAGTTTGGGGGGGTCTGGGAATGAGCAGTTCTTC
>TRBV12-3/TRBV12-4|TRBJ2-7|.|.
CASSRAGYEQYF
TGTGCCAGCAGCCGGGCAGGTTACGAGCAGTACTTC
>TRBV27|TRBJ1-1|.|many
CASSSRDVGTEAFF
TGTGCCAGCAGTTCCAGGGACGTGGGGACTGAAGCTTTCTTT
>TRBV9|TRBJ2-2|.|.
CASSVSGSQNTGELFF
TGTGCCAGCAGCGTAAGTGGTAGCCAGAACACCGGGGAGCTGTTTTTT
>TRBV30|TRBJ2-3|TRBD2|many
CAWSGSLAGGTQYF
TGTGCCTGGAGTGGTAGCCTAGCGGGGGGGACGCAGTATTTT
>TRBV7-3|TRBJ1-2|.|many
CASSSGPSYGYTF
TGTGCCAGCAGTTCTGGGCCTTCCTATGGCTACACCTTC
>TRBV29-1|TRBJ1-4|.|medium-sized
CSVGAGNEKLFF
TGCAGCGTTGGAGCGGGCAATGAAAAACTGTTTTTT
>TRBV30|TRBJ1-5|.|many
CAWSVAGGSQPQHF
TGTGCCTGGAGTGTGGCGGGGGGGAGTCAGCCCCAGCATTTT
>TRBV7-2|TRBJ2-2|.|many
CASSSSGARNTGELFF
TGTGCCAGCAGCTCGTCGGGAGCCCGGAACACCGGGGAGCTGTTTTTT
>TRBV4-2|TRBJ2-7|TRBD2|many
CASSRGTGGSYEQYF
TGTGCCAGCAGCCGAGGAACGGGAGGGTCCTACGAGCAGTACTTC
>TRBV4-2|TRBJ2-3|.|few
CASSLESGPLTDTQYF
TGTGCCAGCAGCCTAGAAAGCGGGCCCCTCACAGATACGCAGTATTTT
>TRBV12-3/TRBV12-4|TRBJ1-2|.|.
CASSLVAGTLANYGYTF
TGTGCCAGCAGTTTAGTTGCAGGGACTTTAGCTAACTATGGCTACACCTTC
>TRBV19|TRBJ1-4|.|many
CASSTGRLTNEKLFF
TGTGCCAGTAGTACAGGACGGCTAACTAATGAAAAACTGTTTTTT
>TRBV29-1|TRBJ2-3|TRBD1|many
CSFKGTGTSTDTQYF
TGCAGCTTTAAGGGGACAGGGACATCAACAGATACGCAGTATTTT
>TRBV10-3|TRBJ2-5|.|medium-sized
CAIRARGTFQETQYF
TGTGCCATCAGGGCCAGGGGAACGTTTCAAGAGACCCAGTACTTC
>TRBV20-1|TRBJ2-2|TRBD2|many
CSARVASGGRTGELFF
TGCAGTGCTAGAGTAGCTAGCGGGGGGAGAACCGGGGAGCTGTTTTTT
>TRBV18|TRBJ1-5|TRBD1|many
CASSLTGDNQPQHF
TGTGCCAGCTCACTGACAGGGGACAATCAGCCCCAGCATTTT
>TRBV20-1|TRBJ2-3|TRBD2|.
CSARDPSGTTHPITDTQYF
TGCAGTGCTAGAGATCCTAGCGGGACCACCCATCCTATCACAGATACGCAGTATTTT
>TRBV12-3/TRBV12-4|TRBJ2-1|TRBD2|few
CASSPISREGNEQFF
TGTGCCAGCAGTCCTATATCGCGGGAGGGAAATGAGCAGTTCTTC
>TRBV30|TRBJ2-7|.|medium-sized
CAWKKGPTSSYEQYF
TGTGCCTGGAAGAAGGGCCCCACAAGCTCCTACGAGCAGTACTTC
>TRBV2|TRBJ1-5|.|many
CASSEQGGQPQHF
TGTGCCAGCAGTGAACAGGGCGGTCAGCCCCAGCATTTT
>TRBV5-1|TRBJ2-5|.|medium-sized
CASRGLLLQETQYF
TGCGCCAGCAGAGGGCTTTTGCTCCAAGAGACCCAGTACTTC
>TRBV28|TRBJ1-4|TRBD1|many
CASSSLQGEKLFF
TGTGCCAGCAGTTCGTTACAGGGGGAAAAACTGTTTTTT
>TRBV29-1|TRBJ2-7|.|many
CSVAWWDPYEQYF
TGCAGCGTTGCATGGTGGGACCCCTACGAGCAGTACTTC
>TRBV11-3|TRBJ2-1|TRBD1|.
CASSWGQSSYNEQFF
TGTGCCAGCAGCTGGGGACAGTCCTCCTACAATGAGCAGTTCTTC
>TRBV11-2|TRBJ2-7|.|medium-sized
CASSLDPAASYEQYF
TGTGCCAGCAGCTTAGATCCCGCGGCTTCCTACGAGCAGTACTTC
>TRBV4-2|TRBJ2-7|.|medium-sized
CASSQNRDRLNF
TGTGCCAGCAGCCAAAACCGGGACCGATTAAACTTC
>TRBV7-9|TRBJ2-7|TRBD1|many
CASSVPGQNTEYF
TGTGCCAGCAGCGTCCCGGGACAGAACACCGAGTACTTC
>TRBV6-5|TRBJ1-2|.|few
CASSYVWLRTVSYTF
TGTGCCAGCAGTTATGTATGGCTACGGACAGTCTCCTACACCTTC
>TRBV6-1|TRBJ1-5|.|many
CASSETSNQPQHF
TGTGCCAGCAGTGAGACTAGCAATCAGCCCCAGCATTTT
>TRBV4-2|TRBJ2-3|.|few
CASSHTGSEGLSGYTQYF
TGTGCCAGCAGCCACACTGGGTCGGAGGGCCTTAGTGGTTATACGCAGTATTTT
>TRBV9|TRBJ2-7|.|many
CASSLDGWNEQYF
TGTGCCAGCAGCCTAGACGGTTGGAACGAGCAGTACTTC
>TRBV27|TRBJ1-2|.|few
CASSLAQGRTYGYTF
TGTGCCAGCAGTTTAGCCCAGGGACGGACCTATGGCTACACCTTC
>TRBV27|TRBJ2-7|.|many
CASSISFTGIYEQYF
TGTGCCAGCAGCATCTCTTTTACAGGGATCTACGAGCAGTACTTC
>TRBV30|TRBJ2-7|.|few
CAWSGGTPSYEQYF
TGTGCCTGGAGCGGAGGGACACCCTCCTACGAGCAGTACTTC
>TRBV12-3/TRBV12-4|TRBJ2-3|.|many
CASSRAARDTQYF
TGTGCCAGCAGCCGGGCGGCGCGGGATACGCAGTATTTT
>TRBV27|TRBJ2-5|.|.
CASSSSYGETQYF
TGTGCCAGCAGTTCTAGCTATGGGGAGACCCAGTACTTC
>TRBV28|TRBJ1-5|TRBD1|many
CASYRGLNQPQHF
TGTGCCAGCTACAGGGGGCTGAATCAGCCCCAGCATTTT
>TRBV19|TRBJ2-7|TRBD2|many
CASRKVAGLSYEQYF
TGTGCCAGTCGAAAGGTAGCGGGGTTGTCCTACGAGCAGTACTTC
>TRBV7-9|TRBJ2-7|.|medium-sized
CASTLGGHWPYEQYF
TGTGCCAGCACCTTAGGGGGACACTGGCCCTACGAGCAGTACTTC
>TRBV10-3|TRBJ2-7|TRBD2|.
CAISESGTSGLEYF
TGTGCCATCAGTGAGTCAGGGACTAGCGGGTTGGAGTACTTC